The 18 T cell receptor beta chains below come from one sample, sequenced in a study of blood T cells in healthy people across ages. The use of a sample-barcoded 5' primer and a J-beta primer mix characterized a second PCR of about 7 to 12 cycles. A single record per CDR3 protein comes from TCRdb applying MiXCR to the 5' RACE reads. The sample consists of about 500,000 distinct CDR3 sequences, nearly 25% of them appearing once. The same data also went into a second study, on T cells of mothers and their children.

Sequencing was performed on blood. Source of these receptors: a boy aged 10-17 years in good health.

In its sample, this clonotype was seen a few times. The chain recombines TRBV20-1 with TRBJ1-2; D gene uncertain. V was cut by 1 base and J by 3 bases, with 12 bases left in between. This CDR3 spans 14 amino acids. The germline V gene encodes CDR1 DFQATT and CDR2 SNEGSKA (reference sequence). CDR3 coding DNA: TGCAGTGCTAGAGTCGGAGACGGATACTATGGCTACACCTTC. Translation gives CSARVGDGYYGYTF.

The sample holds a few counts of this clonotype. V is TRBV4-3 and J is TRBJ2-7; 8 positions agree with TRBD2. The V and J ends lost 0 bases and 2 bases, in that order; junction bases with no gene match: 9. The CDR3 spans 17 residues. The V gene's germline CDR1 is LGHNA and CDR2 YSLEER. The CDR3 nucleotides are TGCGCCAGCAGCCAAGATCCGGTAGCGGGACTAACCTACGAGCAGTACTTC. This gives the protein CASSQDPVAGLTYEQYF.

The chain is built from TRBV4-3 and TRBJ1-4, with D maybe TRBD1 (5 bases). CDR1 and CDR2 from the germline V gene are LGHNA and YSLEER. V was clipped by 6 bases and J by 0 bases, with 14 bases between them. The CDR3 sequence is 16 residues long. CDR3 in DNA: TGCGCCAGCAGTCAGGGCTCAGTTGCAACTAATGAAAAACTGTTTTTT. Translation gives CASSQGSVATNEKLFF.

The V and J genes are TRBV5-1 and TRBJ2-1; 12 nucleotides align to TRBD2. The CDR3 totals 15 residues. V was clipped by 1 base and J by 5 bases; unmatched bases: 1. The V gene's germline CDR1 is SGHRS and CDR2 YFSETQ. CDR3: CASSLTSGRNNEQFF. CDR3 bases: TGCGCCAGCAGCTTGACTAGCGGGAGGAACAATGAGCAGTTCTTC.

The chain recombines TRBV20-1 with TRBJ2-1; TRBD2 aligns across 11 bases. The CDR3 is made up of 15 amino acids. Germline CDR1 reads DFQATT; CDR2 reads SNEGSKA (reference sequence). With 3 bases clipped from V and 3 bases from J, the junction kept 4 bases outside the gene matches. The DNA of the CDR3 is TGCAGTGCTAGGCGGGGACTAGCGGACTACAATGAGCAGTTCTTC. Translating it yields CSARRGLADYNEQFF.

The rearrangement joins TRBV19 to TRBJ1-1, with 10 bases matching TRBD1. V lost 0 bases and J lost 0; bases outside the gene matches: 4. CDR3 size: 17 residues. Germline V CDR1 and CDR2: LNHDA, SQIVND (reference sequence). CDR3 DNA: TGTGCCAGTAGTATAGAGGGACAGGGGATTATGAACACTGAAGCTTTCTTT. Protein sequence: CASSIEGQGIMNTEAFF.

This clonotype ranks as medium-sized (0.01 to 0.1%). The V and J genes are TRBV28 and TRBJ2-1, with D unclear. In germline, CDR1 is MDHEN, CDR2 SYDVKM. The ends were cut back, 3 bases at V and 8 bases at J, with 8 bases in the middle. The CDR3 sequence is 12 residues long. This chain's CDR3 is CASSLGSDEQFF. The CDR3 nucleotides are TGTGCCAGCAGTTTGGGCAGCGATGAGCAGTTCTTC.

This clonotype was counted between two and nine times. The chain recombines TRBV12-3 or TRBV12-4 with TRBJ2-3; D unclear. Trimming removed 5 bases from V and 2 bases from J, with 14 bases in between. The CDR3 is made up of 15 amino acids. The CDR3, as DNA: TGTGCCAGCAGTGTAAGATCCTTACCCACAGATACGCAGTATTTT. It specifies CASSVRSLPTDTQYF.

The table lists this clonotype with a few counts. The rearrangement uses TRBV4-3 and TRBJ2-7, with D maybe TRBD1 (6 bases). The CDR3 spans 14 residues. V was pared by 0 bases and J by 7 bases, with 13 bases between. The germline V gene encodes CDR1 LGHNA and CDR2 YSLEER. The CDR3 nucleotides read TGCGCCAGCAGCCAAGAGCAGGGGAGTGGGGAGCAGTACTTC. Its protein is CASSQEQGSGEQYF.

The chain employs TRBV7-8 and TRBJ1-1; TRBD1 aligns across 7 bases. The CDR3 length is 15 residues. V shed 7 bases, J shed 1 base, and the junction held 9 bases outside the gene matches. The germline V gene has CDR1 SGHVS and CDR2 FQNEAQ. The DNA for the CDR3 is TGTGCCAGCACCCCGACAGGGCGACAGAACACTGAAGCTTTCTTT. Protein product: CASTPTGRQNTEAFF.

This clonotype was counted a few times. The CDR3 nucleotides are TGCAGTGCTAGACTAGCGGCCAACTCTGGGGCCAACGTCCTGACTTTC. It specifies CSARLAANSGANVLTF. This chain connects TRBV20-1 to TRBJ2-6; 7 positions match TRBD2. V gave up 2 bases and J gave up 0 bases; unmatched junction bases: 4. Germline CDR1 DFQATT, CDR2 SNEGSKA (reference sequence). This CDR3 has 16 amino acids.

This clonotype was detected a few times. The J gene is TRBJ1-2, the V gene TRBV7-9; perhaps TRBD1 as D (5 bases). Trimming removed 2 bases at V and 0 bases at J, with 10 bases between. CDR1 is SEHNR and CDR2 is FQNEAQ in the germline V gene (reference sequence). CDR3 length: 15 amino acids. CDR3 loop: CASSLRTSPNYGYTF. The CDR3 nucleotides read TGTGCCAGCAGCTTAAGGACAAGCCCTAACTATGGCTACACCTTC. The full variable domain, its missing parts supplied by reference TRBV7-9 and TRBJ1-2, is DTGVSQNPRHKITKRGQNVTFRCDPISEHNRLYWYRQTLGQGPEFLTYFQNEAQLEKSRLLSDRFSAERPKGSFSTLEIQRTEQGDSAMYLCASSLRTSPNYGYTFGSGTRLTVV.

This clonotype occurred a few times. The junction differs from germline at one of its ends, possibly a read error. The gene calls are TRBV24-1 and TRBJ2-7; D is perhaps TRBD2 (6 bases). Germline loops: CDR1 KGHDR, CDR2 SFDVKD. This CDR3 region has 13 residues. CDR3 sequence reads: CATSDFQEGTGLF. The CDR3 coding sequence is TGTGCCACCAGTGATTTCCAGGAGGGAACAGGCCTATTC.

The rearrangement joins TRBV7-2 to TRBJ2-1; perhaps TRBD1 as D (5 bases). Germline V gene data show CDR1 as SGHTA and CDR2 as FQGNSA. The CDR3 covers 14 residues. Trimming stripped 1 base from V and 4 bases from J, with 8 bases between. The CDR3: CASSLEGDYNEQFF. CDR3 bases: TGTGCCAGCAGCTTAGAAGGGGATTACAATGAGCAGTTCTTC.

J is TRBJ2-1 and V is TRBV29-1, with D possibly TRBD2 on 6 matching bases. In germline, CDR1 is SQVTM, CDR2 ANQGSEA. The CDR3 has 13 amino acids. Trimming took off 8 bases at V and 0 bases at J, with 11 bases between the two ends. CDR3 bases: TGCAGCCTTCTAGCGAGCTCCTACAATGAGCAGTTCTTC. Its translation is CSLLASSYNEQFF.

The chain couples TRBV20-1 to TRBJ2-3; D is unresolved. Per the germline V gene, CDR1 is DFQATT and CDR2 is SNEGSKA (reference sequence). The CDR3 has 10 amino acids. Trimming removed 5 bases at V and 6 bases at J, with 6 bases between. The DNA for the CDR3 is TGCAGTGCTCCCTGGGATACGCAGTATTTT. Amino acid sequence: CSAPWDTQYF.

The chain employs TRBV2 and TRBJ1-3; no clear D gene. CDR3 size: 12 residues. The germline gives CDR1 SNHLY, CDR2 FYNNEI. Trimming removed 0 bases at V and 4 bases at J, with 1 base between. The CDR3 sequence: CASSEAGNTIYF. CDR3 bases: TGTGCCAGCAGTGAAGCAGGAAACACCATATATTTT.

V is TRBV20-1 and J is TRBJ2-7; D gene unclear. The CDR3 length is 14 residues. Looked up from germline, CDR1 is DFQATT and CDR2 is SNEGSKA (reference sequence). Trimming took off 0 bases at V and 0 bases at J, with 9 bases between the two ends. CDR3: CSAREMGYSYEQYF. The CDR3 DNA is TGCAGTGCTAGAGAAATGGGGTACTCCTACGAGCAGTACTTC.